The entry below describes one T cell receptor beta chain. Those enrolled, adults aged roughly 18 to 89 years, came from around 25 US areas. Profiling relied on immunoSEQ multiplex PCR, and the TCRdb table lists in-frame clones only, not all of them. Of a few hundred thousand clones listed, more than 75% are singletons. V lost 1 base to trimming and J lost 0 bases, with 7 bases between them. Germline lookup yields CDR1 SGHTA and CDR2 FQGNSA. The CDR3 consists of 15 residues. The data originate from a study of blood T cell repertoires in COVID-19. The source of this sequence is a woman aged 45-60 years who had recovered from COVID-19. V is TRBV7-2 and J is TRBJ2-1; D possibly corresponds to TRBD2 (6 bases). Source material: PBMCs or T cells enriched from blood (not recorded which). The DNA for the CDR3 is TGTGCCAGCAGCTTAGTGGGACTCTCCTACAATGAGCAGTTCTTC. Amino acid sequence: CASSLVGLSYNEQFF.